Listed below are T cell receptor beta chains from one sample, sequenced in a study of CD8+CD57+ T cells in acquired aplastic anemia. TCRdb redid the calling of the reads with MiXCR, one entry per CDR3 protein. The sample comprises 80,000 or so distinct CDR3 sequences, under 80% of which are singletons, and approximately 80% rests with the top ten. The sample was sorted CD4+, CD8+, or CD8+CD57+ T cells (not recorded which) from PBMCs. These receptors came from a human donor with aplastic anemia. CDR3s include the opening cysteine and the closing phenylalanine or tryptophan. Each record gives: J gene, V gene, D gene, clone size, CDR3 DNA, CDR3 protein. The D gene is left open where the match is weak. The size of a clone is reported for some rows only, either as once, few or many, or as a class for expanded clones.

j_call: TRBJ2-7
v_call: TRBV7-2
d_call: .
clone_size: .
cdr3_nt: TGTGCCAGCAGCTTACAACTGACCTACGAGCAGTACTTC
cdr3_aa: CASSLQLTYEQYF

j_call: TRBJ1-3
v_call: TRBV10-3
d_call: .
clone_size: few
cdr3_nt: TGTGCCATCAGTGAGTCCCTCCAGTTAGGCAGAAACACCATATATTTT
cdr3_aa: CAISESLQLGRNTIYF

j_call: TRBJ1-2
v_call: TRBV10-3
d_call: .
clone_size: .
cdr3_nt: TGTGCCATCAGCTGGACTAACTATGGCTACACCTTC
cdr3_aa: CAISWTNYGYTF

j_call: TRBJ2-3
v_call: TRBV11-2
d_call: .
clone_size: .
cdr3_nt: TGTGCCAGCAGCTTAGGCCTAGTCAGCACAGATACGCAGTATTTT
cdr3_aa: CASSLGLVSTDTQYF

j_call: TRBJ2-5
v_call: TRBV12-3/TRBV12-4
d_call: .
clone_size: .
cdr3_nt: TGTGCCAGCAGTCGGCAGGGGGGCCAAGAGACCCAGTACTTC
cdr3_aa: CASSRQGGQETQYF

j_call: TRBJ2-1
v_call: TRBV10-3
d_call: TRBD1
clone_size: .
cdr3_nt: TGTGCCATCAGAGAGACAGGGGATGAGCAGTTCTTC
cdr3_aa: CAIRETGDEQFF

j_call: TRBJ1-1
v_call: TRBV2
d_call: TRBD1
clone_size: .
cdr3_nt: TGTGCCACGGTAACCGGGACAGGACACACTGAAGCTTTCTTT
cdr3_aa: CATVTGTGHTEAFF

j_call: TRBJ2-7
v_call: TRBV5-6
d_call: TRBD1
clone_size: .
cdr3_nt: TGTGCCAGCAACGTTTGGATGGGACAGGGGTCCTACGAGCAGTACTTC
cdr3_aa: CASNVWMGQGSYEQYF

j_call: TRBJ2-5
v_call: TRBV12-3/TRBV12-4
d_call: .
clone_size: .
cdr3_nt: TGTGCCAGCAGTCAATATCAAGAGACCCAGTACTTC
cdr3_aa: CASSQYQETQYF

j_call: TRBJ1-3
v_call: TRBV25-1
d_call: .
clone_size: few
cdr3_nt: TGTGCCAGCAGTGAACAGGGTTTTACTGGAAACACCATATATTTT
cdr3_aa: CASSEQGFTGNTIYF

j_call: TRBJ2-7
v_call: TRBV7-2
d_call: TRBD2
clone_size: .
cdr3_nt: TGTGCCAGCAGCTTAGTAAGGGGACTAGCATACGAGCAGTACTTC
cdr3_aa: CASSLVRGLAYEQYF

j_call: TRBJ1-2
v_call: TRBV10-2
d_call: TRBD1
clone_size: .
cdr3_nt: TGCGCCAGCGGGCACGCGGGACAGGGTTACTATGGCTACACCTTC
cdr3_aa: CASGHAGQGYYGYTF

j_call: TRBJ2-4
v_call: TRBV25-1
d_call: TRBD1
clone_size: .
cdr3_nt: TGTGCCAGCAGTGGGCACACAGGGGGAGGCAAAAACATTCAGTACTTC
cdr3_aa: CASSGHTGGGKNIQYF

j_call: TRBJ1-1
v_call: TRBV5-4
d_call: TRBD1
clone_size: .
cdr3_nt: TGTGCCAGCAGTAAGGGACAGGGCCCCATGAACACTGAAGCTTTCTTT
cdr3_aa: CASSKGQGPMNTEAFF

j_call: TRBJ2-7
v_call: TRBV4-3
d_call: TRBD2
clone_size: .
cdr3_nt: TGCGCCAGCAGCCAACTCCACGGGGGGGGCTTTCACGAGCAGTACTTC
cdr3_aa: CASSQLHGGGFHEQYF

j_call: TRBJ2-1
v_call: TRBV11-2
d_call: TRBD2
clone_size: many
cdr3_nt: TGTGCCAGCAGCGCCCCCGGGACTAGCGGGAGAGGTGAGCAGTTCTTC
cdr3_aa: CASSAPGTSGRGEQFF

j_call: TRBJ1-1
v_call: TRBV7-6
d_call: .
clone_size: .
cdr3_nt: TGTGCCAGCAGGGAGACAGCTACTCTGAACACTGAAGCTTTCTTT
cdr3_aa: CASRETATLNTEAFF

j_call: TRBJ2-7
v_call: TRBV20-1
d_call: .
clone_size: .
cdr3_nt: TGCAGTGTCCTTGGCACCCTCAACTCCTACGAGCAGTACTTC
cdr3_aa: CSVLGTLNSYEQYF

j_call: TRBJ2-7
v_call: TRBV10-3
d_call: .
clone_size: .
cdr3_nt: TGTGCCATCAGCCGATCAGGGGACCCCGGCTACGAGCAGTACTTC
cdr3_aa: CAISRSGDPGYEQYF

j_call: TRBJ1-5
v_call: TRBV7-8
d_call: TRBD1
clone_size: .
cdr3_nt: TGTGCCAGCAGCTCACGACAGGGAGGTCAGCCCCAGCATTTT
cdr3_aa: CASSSRQGGQPQHF

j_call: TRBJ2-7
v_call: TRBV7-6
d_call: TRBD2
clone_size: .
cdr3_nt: TGTGCCAGCAGCTTGGGGGCGGGAGGGGCCTACGAGCAGTACTTC
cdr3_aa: CASSLGAGGAYEQYF

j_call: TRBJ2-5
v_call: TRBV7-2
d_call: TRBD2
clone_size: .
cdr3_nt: TGTGCCAGCAGCAAAGCGGGGGGTCTCCAAGAGACCCAGTACTTC
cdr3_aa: CASSKAGGLQETQYF

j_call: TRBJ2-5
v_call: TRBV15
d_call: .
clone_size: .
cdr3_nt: TGTGCCACCATGGGGGAGATGGGGTCACGAGAGACCCAGTACTTC
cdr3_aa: CATMGEMGSRETQYF

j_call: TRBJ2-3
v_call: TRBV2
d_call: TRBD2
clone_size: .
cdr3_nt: TGTGCCAGCTCCCGCGGGACTAGCGGGATCACAGATACGCAGTATTTT
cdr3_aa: CASSRGTSGITDTQYF

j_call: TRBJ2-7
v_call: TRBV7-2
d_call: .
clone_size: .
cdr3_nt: TGTGCCAGCAGCCAACCCGGCTGGGAGCAGTACTTC
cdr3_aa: CASSQPGWEQYF

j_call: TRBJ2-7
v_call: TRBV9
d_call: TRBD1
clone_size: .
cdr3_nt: TGTGCCAGCAGCGCCCGGACAGGGAGCTCCTACGAGCAGTACTTC
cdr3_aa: CASSARTGSSYEQYF

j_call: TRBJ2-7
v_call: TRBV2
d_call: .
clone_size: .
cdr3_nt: TGTGCCGGCAGTTCCGTCGGCCGCTCCTACGAGCAGTACTTC
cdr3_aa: CAGSSVGRSYEQYF

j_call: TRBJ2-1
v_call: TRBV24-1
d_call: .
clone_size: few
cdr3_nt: TGTGCCCCAAATACTTCACGGCTTATCCATTACAATGAGCAGTTCTTC
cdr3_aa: CAPNTSRLIHYNEQFF

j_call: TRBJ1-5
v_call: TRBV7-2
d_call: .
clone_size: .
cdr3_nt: TGTGCCAGCAGCTTACGCGGTCAACAGCCCCAGCATTTT
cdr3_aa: CASSLRGQQPQHF

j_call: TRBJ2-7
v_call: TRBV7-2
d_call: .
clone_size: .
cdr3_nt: TGTGCCAGCAGCGTAGGTCGGGACTACGAGCAGTACTTC
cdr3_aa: CASSVGRDYEQYF

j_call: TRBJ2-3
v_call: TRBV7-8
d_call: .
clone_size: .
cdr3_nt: TGTGCCAGCAGCTCACGACTACTAGATACGCAGTATTTT
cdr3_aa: CASSSRLLDTQYF

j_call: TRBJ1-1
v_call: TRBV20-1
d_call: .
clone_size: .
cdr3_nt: TGCAGTGCTAGTTTGACTGTGAACACTGAAGCTTTCTTT
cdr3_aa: CSASLTVNTEAFF

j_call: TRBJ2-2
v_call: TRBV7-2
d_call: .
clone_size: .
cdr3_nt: TGTGCCAGCAGCCCCCGGGGGGACAGAGGGGAGCTGTTTTTT
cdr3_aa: CASSPRGDRGELFF

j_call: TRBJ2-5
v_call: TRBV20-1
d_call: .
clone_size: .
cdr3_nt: TGCAGTGCTAGAGTAGGTCTAGCCCAAGAGACCCAGTACTTC
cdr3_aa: CSARVGLAQETQYF

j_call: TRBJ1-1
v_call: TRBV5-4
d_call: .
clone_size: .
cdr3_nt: TGTGCCGGCAGCTTGTCAGGCATGAACACTGAAGCTTTCTTT
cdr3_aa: CAGSLSGMNTEAFF

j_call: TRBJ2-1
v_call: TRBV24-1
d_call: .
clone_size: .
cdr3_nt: TGTGCCACCAGTGGTCCCTACAATGAGCAGTTCTTC
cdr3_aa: CATSGPYNEQFF

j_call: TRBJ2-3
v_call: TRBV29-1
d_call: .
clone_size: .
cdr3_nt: TGCAGCGTTGCTCGCAGGGGCGCAGATACGCAGTATTTT
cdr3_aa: CSVARRGADTQYF

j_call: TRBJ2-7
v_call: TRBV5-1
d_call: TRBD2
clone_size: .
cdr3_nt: TGCGCCAGCAGCCTCGTTAGCGGGAGTTACGAGCAGTACTTC
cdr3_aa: CASSLVSGSYEQYF

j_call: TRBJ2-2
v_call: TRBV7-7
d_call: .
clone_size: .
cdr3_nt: TGTGCTAGCAGCTTAGCTTCAGGGTGGTCCACCGGGGAGCTGTTTTTT
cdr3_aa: CASSLASGWSTGELFF

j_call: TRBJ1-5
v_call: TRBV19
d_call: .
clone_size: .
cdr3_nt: TGTGCCAGTAGTAGCCTTCGTAGGGGAGACCAGCCCCAGCATTTT
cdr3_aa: CASSSLRRGDQPQHF

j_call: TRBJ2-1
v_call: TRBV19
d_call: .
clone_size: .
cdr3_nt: TGTGCCAGTTTTGGACAGAAGGACAATGAGCAGTTCTTC
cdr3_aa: CASFGQKDNEQFF

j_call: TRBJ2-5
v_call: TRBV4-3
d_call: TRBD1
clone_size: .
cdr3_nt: TGCGCCAGCAGCCAAGATCTTTCATTGGGAGACAGGGGCGCCGAGACCCAGTACTTC
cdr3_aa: CASSQDLSLGDRGAETQYF